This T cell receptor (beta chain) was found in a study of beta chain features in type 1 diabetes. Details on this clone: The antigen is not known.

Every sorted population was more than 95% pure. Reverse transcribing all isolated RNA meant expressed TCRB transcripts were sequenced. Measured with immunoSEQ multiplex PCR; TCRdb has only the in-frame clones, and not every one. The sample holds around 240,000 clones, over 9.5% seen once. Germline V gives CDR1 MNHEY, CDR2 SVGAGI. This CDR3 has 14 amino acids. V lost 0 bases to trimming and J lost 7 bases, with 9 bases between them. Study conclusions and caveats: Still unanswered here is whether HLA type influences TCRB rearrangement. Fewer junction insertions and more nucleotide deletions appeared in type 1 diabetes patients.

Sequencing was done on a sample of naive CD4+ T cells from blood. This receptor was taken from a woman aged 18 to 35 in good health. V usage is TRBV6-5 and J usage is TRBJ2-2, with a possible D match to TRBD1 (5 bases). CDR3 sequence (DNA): TGTGCCAGCAGTTACTCTCCAGGGCTCGGGGAGCTGTTTTTT. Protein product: CASSYSPGLGELFF.